This is a list of T cell receptor beta chains from one sample in a study of blood T cell repertoires in COVID-19. Assay used: immunoSEQ multiplex PCR; TCRdb lists only in-frame clones, some missing. The sample carries some 250,000 clones, around 82% recorded once. Input material: peripheral blood. Receptors originate from a man in his forties or fifties with active or convalescent COVID-19. The CDR3 runs from the conserved cysteine through the conserved F or W. A D gene is named only where the DNA matches it firmly. Clone sizes are given selectively: once, few, many, or a class where the clone is expanded.

v_call,clone_size,cdr3_length,d_call,j_call,cdr3_aa,cdr3_nt
TRBV15,NA,18,NA,TRBJ2-2,CATSSPGKGAMIPGELFF,TGTGCCACCAGCAGTCCCGGAAAAGGGGCGATGATACCCGGGGAGCTGTTTTTT
TRBV19,NA,14,NA,TRBJ2-7,CASSIEAGTYEQYF,TGTGCCAGTAGTATAGAGGCAGGGACCTACGAGCAGTACTTC
TRBV9,few,15,TRBD2,TRBJ2-1,CASSATSAPYNEQFF,TGTGCCAGCAGTGCAACTAGCGCCCCCTACAATGAGCAGTTCTTC
TRBV6-6,NA,15,NA,TRBJ2-1,CASSYSSPTYNEQFF,TGTGCCAGCAGTTACTCTAGCCCGACCTACAATGAGCAGTTCTTC
TRBV29-1,NA,15,NA,TRBJ2-1,CSVRERTDSYNEQFF,TGCAGCGTTCGGGAGCGGACCGACTCCTACAATGAGCAGTTCTTC
TRBV2,NA,16,NA,TRBJ1-1,CASSVIRGQMNTEAFF,TGTGCCAGCAGTGTAATTAGAGGGCAGATGAACACTGAAGCTTTCTTT
TRBV28,NA,11,NA,TRBJ1-2,CASSLNRDPTF,TGTGCCAGCAGTTTAAACAGGGACCCCACCTTC
TRBV5-1,NA,14,TRBD1,TRBJ1-5,CASSTGTAGQPQHF,TGCGCCAGCAGCACGGGGACAGCCGGTCAGCCCCAGCATTTT
TRBV5-1,NA,14,NA,TRBJ1-4,CASSLDGTNEKLFF,TGCGCCAGCAGCCTGGACGGGACTAATGAAAAACTGTTTTTT
TRBV7-6,NA,15,NA,TRBJ1-5,CASSLDPSNNQPQHF,TGTGCCAGCAGCTTAGACCCCTCTAACAATCAGCCCCAGCATTTT
TRBV5-1,NA,14,NA,TRBJ1-3,CASSLGPGENTIYF,TGCGCCAGCAGCTTGGGACCGGGAGAAAACACCATATATTTT
TRBV6-6,NA,15,NA,TRBJ1-4,CASSHDFTRGEKLFF,TGTGCCAGCAGCCACGATTTCACCCGGGGTGAAAAACTGTTTTTT
TRBV5-5,NA,10,NA,TRBJ1-3,CASGGNTIYF,TGTGCCAGCGGCGGAAACACCATATATTTT
TRBV3-1/TRBV3-2,NA,17,TRBD2,TRBJ2-5,CASSGTSGPLYQETQYF,TGTGCCAGCAGCGGGACTAGCGGGCCTCTGTACCAAGAGACCCAGTACTTC
TRBV5-5,NA,17,TRBD1,TRBJ2-2,CASSAQQGAQGTGELFF,TGTGCCAGCAGCGCCCAACAGGGGGCGCAGGGCACCGGGGAGCTGTTTTTT
TRBV11-1,NA,12,NA,TRBJ1-6,CASSDRNSPLHF,TGTGCCAGCAGCGACAGGAATTCACCCCTCCACTTT
TRBV6-2/TRBV6-3,once,18,NA,TRBJ2-3,CASSSPWRQTKGTDTQYF,TGTGCCAGCAGTTCCCCATGGAGACAGACCAAAGGCACAGATACGCAGTATTTT
TRBV7-6,NA,18,TRBD2,TRBJ2-3,CASSLITFRTSGPATQYF,TGTGCCAGCAGCCTAATTACATTCCGGACTAGCGGGCCGGCGACGCAGTATTTT
TRBV11-2,NA,13,TRBD1,TRBJ2-7,CASSLQGAGEQYF,TGTGCCAGCAGCTTACAGGGGGCTGGCGAGCAGTACTTC
TRBV11-1,NA,14,NA,TRBJ2-5,CASSLADWEETQYF,TGTGCCAGCAGCTTAGCGGACTGGGAAGAGACCCAGTACTTC